Reported below is one T cell receptor (beta chain). Its antigen remains unknown. These data originate in a study of T cell responses to AZD1222 COVID-19 vaccine. Study in general: Pooled samples include second doses given at about 4 or 12 weeks. Study findings and constraints: Regions 160-218 and 743-854 held dominance among vaccine-associated CD4 TCRs, which spanned spike. Vaccination with two AZD1222 doses was followed by a rise in Spike-specific TCR breadth and depth. Baseline testing showed seropositivity in only 6 or 7 AZD1222 recipients.

Clones were read by immunoSEQ multiplex PCR, and TCRdb kept only the in-frame ones, dropping some. The repertoire holds 90,000 to 150,000 clones, with over 75% as singletons. The V gene's germline CDR1 is SGHRS and CDR2 YFSETQ. Germline trimming cut 0 bases from V and 0 bases from J; bases unmatched to any gene: 3. The CDR3 consists of 17 residues. The material sequenced was peripheral blood, taken on day 0 of AZD1222 vaccination. The rearrangement uses TRBV5-1 and TRBJ2-1; 10 bases are shared with TRBD2. The TCR sequence derives from an adult in good health. Written as DNA, the CDR3 is TGCGCCAGCAGCTTGGTAGCTAGCGGGGGCTCCTACAATGAGCAGTTCTTC. Translated, it gives CASSLVASGGSYNEQFF.